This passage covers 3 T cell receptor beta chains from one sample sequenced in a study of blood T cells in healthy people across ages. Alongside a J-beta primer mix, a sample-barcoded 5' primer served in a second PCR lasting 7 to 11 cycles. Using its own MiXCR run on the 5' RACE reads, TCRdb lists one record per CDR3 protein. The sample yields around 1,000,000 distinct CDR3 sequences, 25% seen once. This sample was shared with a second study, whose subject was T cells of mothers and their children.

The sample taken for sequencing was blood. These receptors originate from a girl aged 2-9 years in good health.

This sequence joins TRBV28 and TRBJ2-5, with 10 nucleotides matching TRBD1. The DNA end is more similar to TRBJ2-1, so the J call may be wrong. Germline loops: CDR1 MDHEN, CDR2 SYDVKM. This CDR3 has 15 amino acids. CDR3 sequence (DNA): TGTGCCAGCAGCCCGGACAGGGGGTTTTTGAATGAGCAGTTCTTC. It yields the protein CASSPDRGFLNEQFF.

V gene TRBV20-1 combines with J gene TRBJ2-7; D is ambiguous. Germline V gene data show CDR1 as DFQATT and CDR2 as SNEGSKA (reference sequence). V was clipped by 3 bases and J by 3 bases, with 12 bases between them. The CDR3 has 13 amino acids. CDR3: CSASPSSHYEQYF. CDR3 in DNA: TGCAGTGCTAGTCCTTCTTCTCACTACGAGCAGTACTTC.

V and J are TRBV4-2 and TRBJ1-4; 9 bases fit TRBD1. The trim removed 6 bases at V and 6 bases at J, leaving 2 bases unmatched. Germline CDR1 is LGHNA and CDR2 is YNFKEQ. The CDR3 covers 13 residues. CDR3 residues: CASRQGADEKLFF. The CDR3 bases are TGTGCCAGCAGACAGGGGGCCGATGAAAAACTGTTTTTT.